This TCR beta chain was documented in a study of T cells in Graves' hyperthyroidism and ophthalmopathy. For this clonotype: One junction end does not reproduce the germline sequence, and a read error may be involved.

Amplification of TCR beta CDR3 regions used RNA as the template. HTBI primers were employed in a first-round RT-PCR of the TCR CDR3. TCRdb reprocessed the multiplex PCR reads with MiXCR, giving one entry per CDR3 protein. The sample holds 380,000 or so distinct CDR3 sequences, approximately 19% seen once. The CDR3 totals 15 residues. Germline CDR1 DFQATT, CDR2 SNEGSKA (reference sequence). The sequence derives from a woman in her late teens or twenties with Graves' hyperthyroidism. The chain couples TRBV20-1 to TRBJ2-2; 11 positions agree with TRBD2. The specimen was blood. This chain's CDR3 is CSARDLSGRAGEPFF. The CDR3 DNA reads TGCAGTGCTAGAGATCTTAGCGGGAGGGCCGGGGAGCCGTTTTTT.